The next 20 T cell receptor beta chains were all read from a single sample in a study of T cells after yellow fever vaccination. MiXCR was run by TCRdb on the 5' RACE reads, yielding one entry per CDR3 protein. The data hold a few hundred thousand distinct CDR3 sequences, with about 5.2% observed a single time. Sequencing was performed on CD4+ T cells sorted from PBMCs, taken on the day of the yellow fever booster vaccination. Receptor source: a man younger than 35 who received the YFV17D yellow fever vaccine.

This clonotype has only a few counts. The CDR3 sequence is CSVTDSGNTIYF. The CDR3 bases are TGCAGTGTCACGGATTCTGGAAACACCATATATTTT. The gene calls are TRBV20-1 and TRBJ1-3; no firm D call. The germline V and J ends were trimmed by 7 bases and 1 base, with 8 bases remaining between them. Per the germline V gene, CDR1 is DFQATT and CDR2 is SNEGSKA (reference sequence). The CDR3 runs 12 residues.

This clonotype was seen more than once but under ten times. J is TRBJ1-5 and V is TRBV7-2; TRBD1 is a possible D gene (6 bases). Per the germline V gene, CDR1 is SGHTA and CDR2 is FQGNSA. Trimming took off 10 bases at V and 6 bases at J, with 16 bases between the two ends. This CDR3 contains 13 residues. The CDR3: CATSTQGRQPQHF. The CDR3 bases are TGTGCCACCTCAACTCAGGGGCGTCAGCCCCAGCATTTT.

This clonotype has only a few counts. The rearrangement uses TRBV6-5 and TRBJ1-6; the D gene is possibly TRBD1 (6 bases). Germline assignment: CDR1 MNHEY and CDR2 SVGAGI. This CDR3 contains 13 residues. The ends were cut back, 6 bases at V and 7 bases at J, with 10 bases in the middle. The CDR3 region is CASRTGPNSPLHF. CDR3 DNA sequence: TGTGCCAGCAGGACAGGCCCCAATTCACCCCTCCACTTT.

This clonotype was seen repeatedly, ten times or more. The chain joins TRBV18 to TRBJ2-3; 8 bases align to TRBD1. This CDR3 is 14 amino acids long. Germline assignment: CDR1 KGHSH and CDR2 LQKENI. J lost 4 bases, V lost 7 bases, and 7 bases had no gene match. The CDR3 is CASLRTTGADTQYF. The CDR3 nucleotides are TGTGCCAGCTTACGGACGACAGGGGCAGATACGCAGTATTTT.

This clonotype turned up a few times. V gene TRBV7-2 combines with J gene TRBJ2-5, with TRBD1 matching 9 bases. This CDR3 is 15 amino acids long. Germline V gene lookup returns CDR1 SGHTA and CDR2 FQGNSA. V was clipped by 5 bases and J by 3 bases; unmatched bases: 7. The CDR3 nucleotides read TGTGCCAGCAGCAATACCGGGACAGGGAAAGAGACCCAGTACTTC. This encodes CASSNTGTGKETQYF.

This clonotype has only a few counts. This chain joins TRBV6-5 and TRBJ1-6; TRBD1 might be the D (5 bases). The V gene's germline CDR1 is MNHEY and CDR2 SVGAGI. With 2 bases removed from V and 11 bases from J, the gap between germline ends came to 19 bases. CDR3 length: 16 residues. This CDR3 is CASSYRQGTVLTPLHF. Written as DNA, the CDR3 is TGTGCCAGCAGTTACCGGCAGGGAACTGTCTTGACACCCCTCCACTTT.

The chain couples TRBV5-1 to TRBJ1-2; D possibly corresponds to TRBD1 (5 bases). Germline CDR1 SGHRS, CDR2 YFSETQ. The ends were cut back, 6 bases at V and 4 bases at J, with 16 bases in the middle. The CDR3 is 14 amino acids. In nucleotides, the CDR3 is TGCGCCAGCAATCTGGACAATGGGGGCTATGGCTACACCTTC. This codes for CASNLDNGGYGYTF.

Only a few counts were recorded for this clonotype. This chain connects TRBV24-1 to TRBJ1-4; D unclear. Germline V gene sequence: CDR1 KGHDR, CDR2 SFDVKD. V was clipped by 9 bases and J by 1 base, with 14 bases between them. This CDR3 contains 15 residues. For the CDR3, the DNA is TGTGCCACCCAAGGAGGACCCGGAACTAATGAAAAACTGTTTTTT. This gives the protein CATQGGPGTNEKLFF.

This sequence joins TRBV18 and TRBJ1-1; 10 bases align to TRBD1. The germline V gene has CDR1 KGHSH and CDR2 LQKENI. The CDR3 runs 15 residues. Losses at the gene ends were 2 bases for V and 3 bases for J; bases not matched to a gene: 3. The CDR3 coding sequence is TGTGCCAGCTCACCAAGGGGGACAGGGGACACTGAAGCTTTCTTT. Its translation is CASSPRGTGDTEAFF.

In this sample, this clonotype turned up many times. The V call is TRBV7-2, the J call TRBJ1-3; the D is unclear. This CDR3 spans 16 amino acids. V was clipped by 0 bases and J by 3 bases, with 12 bases between them. Germline CDR1 SGHTA, CDR2 FQGNSA. This chain's CDR3 is CASSLAGGPSGNTIYF. In DNA form, the CDR3 reads TGTGCCAGCAGCTTAGCTGGCGGTCCGAGTGGAAACACCATATATTTT. The whole variable domain, filled in from reference TRBV7-2 and TRBJ1-3, reads GAGVSQSPSNKVTEKGKDVELRCDPISGHTALYWYRQSLGQGLEFLIYFQGNSAPDKSGLPSDRFSAERTGGSVSTLTIQRTQQEDSAVYLCASSLAGGPSGNTIYFGEGSWLTVV.

This clonotype was counted a few times. This sequence joins TRBV5-4 and TRBJ2-3; D is undetermined. V dropped 0 bases and J dropped 5 bases, with 13 bases sitting between them. Germline CDR1 is SGHNT and CDR2 is YYREEE (reference sequence). The CDR3 runs to 15 residues. This chain's CDR3 is CASSLGGLVEDTQYF. CDR3 sequence (DNA): TGTGCCAGCAGCTTGGGGGGTCTAGTAGAAGATACGCAGTATTTT.

The sample holds a few counts of this clonotype. This chain joins TRBV23-1 and TRBJ2-5; D possibly corresponds to TRBD1 (5 bases). TRBV23-1 is an ORF, with its function uncertain. This CDR3 region has 13 residues. V gave up 2 bases and J gave up 2 bases, with 6 bases separating them. CDR3 region: CASSQQGQETQYF. In DNA, the CDR3 is TGCGCCAGCAGTCAACAGGGACAAGAGACCCAGTACTTC.

The chain uses TRBV11-2 and TRBJ1-1; maybe TRBD1 (6 bases). Trimming took 5 bases from V and 3 from J, leaving 16 bases between them. Germline CDR1 reads SGHAT; CDR2 reads FQNNGV. CDR3 length equals 15 residues. CDR3 sequence reads: CASSHYTGKDTEAFF. Written as DNA, the CDR3 is TGTGCCAGCAGCCATTATACAGGGAAGGACACTGAAGCTTTCTTT.

The chain employs TRBV6-5 and TRBJ2-7, with D perhaps assigned TRBD1 or TRBD2 (5 bases each). V lost 6 bases and J 6 bases, leaving 12 bases between the germline ends. Per germline, CDR1 MNHEY and CDR2 SVGAGI. This CDR3 is built from 12 residues. The DNA of the CDR3 is TGTGCCAGCAGCTCTGGGGGTGGCGAGCAGTACGTC. Its protein product is CASSSGGGEQYV.

This clonotype was observed a few times. The rearrangement uses TRBV3-1 and TRBJ1-1, with D possibly being TRBD1 (5 bases). V lost 4 bases, J lost 7 bases, and 10 bases lay in between. The CDR3 is made up of 12 amino acids. Germline V gene data show CDR1 as LGHDT and CDR2 as YNNKEL (reference sequence). CDR3 sequence (DNA): TGTGCCAGCAGCCGGACGGGGGATGAAGCTTTCTTT. It yields the protein CASSRTGDEAFF.

This clonotype was seen a handful of times. V is TRBV18 and J is TRBJ2-3, with D possibly called TRBD1 or TRBD2 (6 bases each). CDR1 is KGHSH and CDR2 is LQKENI in the germline V gene. The CDR3 length is 15 residues. Between the trimmed V and J ends, which lost 5 bases and 4 bases, there was a span of 16 bases. In nucleotides, the CDR3 is TGTGCCAGCTCAACCGGGACTCAGGGGTCAGATACGCAGTATTTT. Translation: CASSTGTQGSDTQYF.

The chain combines TRBV4-3 with TRBJ1-3; D not resolved. Germline V lookup: CDR1 LGHNA, CDR2 YSLEER. V lost 0 bases to trimming and J lost 9 bases, with 12 bases between them. The CDR3 runs 14 residues. For the CDR3, the DNA is TGCGCCAGCAGCCAAGAAGTACGGATTGGCACCATATATTTT. Its translation: CASSQEVRIGTIYF.

The V gene is TRBV2, the J gene TRBJ1-4; D unresolved. Looked up from germline, CDR1 is SNHLY and CDR2 is FYNNEI. The CDR3 contains 14 residues. V was trimmed by 6 bases and J by 1 base, leaving 9 bases between them. For the CDR3, the DNA is TGTGCCAGCAGACCGGACGAAACTAATGAAAAACTGTTTTTT. Residues: CASRPDETNEKLFF.

Ten or more counts support this clonotype. The chain is built from TRBV24-1 and TRBJ1-5; the match to TRBD1 covers 11 bases. V was clipped by 4 bases and J by 6 bases; unmatched bases: 4. The length of the CDR3 is 15 residues. The germline CDR1 and CDR2 sequences are KGHDR and SFDVKD. The CDR3 nucleotides read TGTGCCACCAGTGAGGGGACAGGGGGAACTCAGCCCCAGCATTTT. Translating gives CATSEGTGGTQPQHF.

This clonotype was counted at least ten times. This chain joins TRBV4-3 and TRBJ2-3; 14 bases line up with TRBD2. The CDR3 spans 16 residues. The V and J ends lost 3 bases and 4 bases, in that order; junction bases with no gene match: 3. Per the germline V gene, CDR1 is LGHNA and CDR2 is YSLEER. The CDR3 DNA reads as TGCGCCAGCAGCCAGAGGGGACTAGCGGGGGCAGATACGCAGTATTTT. Its translation: CASSQRGLAGADTQYF.